The 9 T cell receptor beta chains below all came from one sample that was sequenced in a study of blood T cells in healthy people across ages. The second PCR ran about 7 to 12 cycles with a sample-barcoded 5' primer and J-beta primers. Each CDR3 protein is one row after TCRdb ran MiXCR on the 5' RACE reads. The sample shows more than 1 million distinct CDR3 sequences, 35% to 55% of them seen only once. Sequences were obtained from blood. These receptors all stem from a woman aged 55-69 years in good health.

This clonotype was seen more than once but under ten times. The chain has TRBV10-3 and TRBJ2-7; TRBD2 matches 8 bases. The CDR3 has 15 residues. J was trimmed by 4 bases and V by 0 bases; bases with no gene match: 5. Germline CDR1 is ENHRY and CDR2 is SYGVKD. The CDR3 reads CAISESDSGKYEQYF. CDR3 bases: TGTGCCATCAGTGAGTCTGATAGCGGGAAGTACGAGCAGTACTTC.

The CDR3 coding sequence is TGCGCCAGCAGCCTCATCCCCGAAGAACTAAAAAAAAACATTCAGTACTTC. As protein: CASSLIPEELKKNIQYF. This chain connects TRBV4-1 to TRBJ2-4; D remains unclear. Per germline, CDR1 MGHRA and CDR2 YSYEKL. The CDR3 is 17 residues long. The V gene lost 4 bases and the J gene lost 4 bases, with 20 bases spanning the gap.

The chain uses TRBV15 and TRBJ1-4, with no clear D. The CDR3 runs to 12 residues. Germline V gene data show CDR1 as LNHNV and CDR2 as YYDKDF (reference sequence). V lost 3 bases and J 8 bases, leaving 7 bases between the germline ends. The CDR3 loop is CATSSGLEKLFF. The CDR3 DNA follows: TGTGCCACCAGCAGCGGGTTGGAAAAACTGTTTTTT.

The chain links TRBV20-1 to TRBJ2-4; 10 positions agree with TRBD2. With 6 bases clipped from V and 13 bases from J, the junction kept 15 bases outside the gene matches. The CDR3 length is 14 residues. Germline CDR1 reads DFQATT; CDR2 reads SNEGSKA (reference sequence). CDR3 in amino acids: CSAEQAGGRTEQYF. The DNA for the CDR3 is TGCAGTGCCGAGCAAGCGGGAGGGCGTACGGAGCAGTACTTC.

The J gene is TRBJ2-5, the V gene TRBV7-4; 8 nucleotides line up with TRBD1. TRBJ2-7 explains the end of the DNA better; the J call may be wrong. The CDR3 spans 17 residues. In germline, CDR1 is SGHVT, CDR2 SQSDAQ. The CDR3 sequence is CASSLSPQDRATYEQYF. The CDR3, as DNA: TGTGCCAGCAGCCTATCCCCCCAGGACAGGGCGACCTACGAGCAGTACTTC.

Points on this clonotype: A much larger clone differs by one base, so this may be a read error. The gene calls are TRBV29-1 and TRBJ2-5; D is possibly TRBD2 (6 bases). The last part of the DNA fits TRBJ2-4 better; the J call may be wrong. Germline-derived CDR1 and CDR2 are SQVTM and ANQGSEA. CDR3 length: 12 residues. The CDR3 is CSAGLPKNIQYF. The CDR3 nucleotides read TGCAGCGCGGGACTGCCCAAAAACATTCAGTACTTC.

This clonotype occurred once. This sequence joins TRBV11-3 and TRBJ2-5; D gene ambiguous. The germline V gene has CDR1 SGHNT and CDR2 YENEEA. Trimming removed 5 bases at V and 11 bases at J, with 21 bases between. The CDR3 sequence is 14 residues long. This CDR3 is CASSPSLLSNEQYF. The CDR3 DNA reads TGTGCCAGCAGCCCCTCCCTCCTGAGCAATGAGCAGTACTTC.

The chain has TRBV7-2 and TRBJ2-1; D is undetermined. V shed 4 bases and J shed 4 bases, with 8 bases lying between them. Germline CDR1 SGHTA, CDR2 FQGNSA. There are 13 residues in the CDR3. The CDR3 sequence is CASSSVAYNEQFF. CDR3 nucleotides: TGTGCCAGCAGCTCGGTGGCTTACAATGAGCAGTTCTTC.

This chain uses TRBV7-9 with TRBJ1-4, with D unclear. CDR3 length: 14 residues. The germline V gene encodes CDR1 SEHNR and CDR2 FQNEAQ (reference sequence). The V gene lost 3 bases and the J gene lost 7 bases, with 12 bases spanning the gap. Here the CDR3 DNA reads TGTGCCAGCAGCTTGAATCGTGGAGGTGAAAAACTGTTTTTT. Its translation is CASSLNRGGEKLFF.